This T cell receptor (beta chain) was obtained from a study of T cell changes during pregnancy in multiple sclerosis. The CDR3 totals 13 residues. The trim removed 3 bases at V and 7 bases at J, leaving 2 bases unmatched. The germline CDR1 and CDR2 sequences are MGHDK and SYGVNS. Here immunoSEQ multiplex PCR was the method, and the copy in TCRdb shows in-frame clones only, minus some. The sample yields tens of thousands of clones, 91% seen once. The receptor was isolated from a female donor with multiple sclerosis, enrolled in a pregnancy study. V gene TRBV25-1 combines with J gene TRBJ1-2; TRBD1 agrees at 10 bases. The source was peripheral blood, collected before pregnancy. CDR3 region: CASSEGQGIGYTF. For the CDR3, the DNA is TGTGCCAGCAGTGAGGGACAGGGGATTGGCTACACCTTC.